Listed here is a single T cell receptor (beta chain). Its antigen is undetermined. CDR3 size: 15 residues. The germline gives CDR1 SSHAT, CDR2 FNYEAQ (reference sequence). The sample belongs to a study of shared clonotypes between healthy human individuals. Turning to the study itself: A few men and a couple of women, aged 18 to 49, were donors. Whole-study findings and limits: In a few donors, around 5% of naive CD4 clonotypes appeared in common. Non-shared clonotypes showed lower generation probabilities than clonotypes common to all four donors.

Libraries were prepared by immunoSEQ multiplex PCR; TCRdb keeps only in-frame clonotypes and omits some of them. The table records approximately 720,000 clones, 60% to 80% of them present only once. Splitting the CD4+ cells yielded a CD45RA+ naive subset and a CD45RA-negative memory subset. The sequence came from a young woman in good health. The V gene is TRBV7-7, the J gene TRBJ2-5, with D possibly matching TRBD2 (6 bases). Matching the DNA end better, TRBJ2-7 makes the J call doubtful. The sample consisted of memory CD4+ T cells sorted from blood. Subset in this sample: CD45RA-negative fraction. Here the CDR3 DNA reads TGTGCCCCCCGGGAGAGAGGGCCGATCAACCACGAGCAGTACTTC. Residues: CAPRERGPINHEQYF.